This T cell receptor beta chain derives from a study of blood T cell repertoires in COVID-19. Looking at the study overall: Sources were T cells, B-cell-depleted T cells, or PBMCs; the material itself was cDNA or gDNA.

In the study's own analysis: Estimates of nucleated cell counts were drawn from the amplification of reference gene primers. Repertoires were generated with immunoSEQ multiplex PCR, while TCRdb's copy carries only in-frame clones and drops some. V, J and clone size derive from that table, while D and trimming were established from the DNA sequence. Of 250,000 to 350,000 clones listed, 87% are singletons. Per the germline V gene, CDR1 is SGHTA and CDR2 is FQGNSA. This CDR3 spans 16 amino acids. Trimming cost V 4 bases and J 3 bases, with 16 bases left between them. In terms of age and location, participants ranged from roughly 18 to 95 years and lived in roughly 22 US areas. Cohort assignment relied on participant-reported clinical history.

The clonotype originates from a woman aged 25 to 45 who had recovered from COVID-19. The chain employs TRBV7-2 and TRBJ1-5; D gene ambiguous. Sequencing was done on a sample of PBMCs or T cells enriched from blood (not recorded which). The CDR3 DNA follows: TGTGCCAGCAGCTCCGAAAAGAGAGGTTACAATCAGCCCCAGCATTTT. Its protein is CASSSEKRGYNQPQHF.